The clone carrying this T cell receptor beta chain occurred a few times. The antigen is unknown. Germline values: CDR1 KGHDR, CDR2 SFDVKD. The CDR3 is 15 residues long. The V and J ends lost 3 bases and 1 base, in that order; junction bases with no gene match: 5. The data were taken from a study of human T cells and chemical hapten exposure. Overall study findings and caveats: Clustering by CDR3 similarity yielded significantly more large clusters from expanded TCRs than controls.

Sample time point: patch test 3, about 24 weeks after DPC sensitization. Indicated treatment: therapeutic diphenylcyclopropenone sensitization with weekly scalp DPC. TCRdb independently ran MiXCR on the RACE reads; one entry per CDR3 protein. This table has roughly 200,000 distinct CDR3 sequences, around 23% appearing once. The chain carries TRBV24-1 and TRBJ2-7; 7 bases fit TRBD1. The sample was whole blood, taken in connection with sensitization to the hapten diphenylcyclopropenone (DPC). The TCR was taken from a middle-aged woman with alopecia areata. Some clones in this sample may be carry-over from other donors' samples. This chain's CDR3 is CATSDPRQGSYEQYF. The CDR3 nucleotides read TGTGCCACCAGTGATCCGAGACAGGGATCCTACGAGCAGTACTTC.